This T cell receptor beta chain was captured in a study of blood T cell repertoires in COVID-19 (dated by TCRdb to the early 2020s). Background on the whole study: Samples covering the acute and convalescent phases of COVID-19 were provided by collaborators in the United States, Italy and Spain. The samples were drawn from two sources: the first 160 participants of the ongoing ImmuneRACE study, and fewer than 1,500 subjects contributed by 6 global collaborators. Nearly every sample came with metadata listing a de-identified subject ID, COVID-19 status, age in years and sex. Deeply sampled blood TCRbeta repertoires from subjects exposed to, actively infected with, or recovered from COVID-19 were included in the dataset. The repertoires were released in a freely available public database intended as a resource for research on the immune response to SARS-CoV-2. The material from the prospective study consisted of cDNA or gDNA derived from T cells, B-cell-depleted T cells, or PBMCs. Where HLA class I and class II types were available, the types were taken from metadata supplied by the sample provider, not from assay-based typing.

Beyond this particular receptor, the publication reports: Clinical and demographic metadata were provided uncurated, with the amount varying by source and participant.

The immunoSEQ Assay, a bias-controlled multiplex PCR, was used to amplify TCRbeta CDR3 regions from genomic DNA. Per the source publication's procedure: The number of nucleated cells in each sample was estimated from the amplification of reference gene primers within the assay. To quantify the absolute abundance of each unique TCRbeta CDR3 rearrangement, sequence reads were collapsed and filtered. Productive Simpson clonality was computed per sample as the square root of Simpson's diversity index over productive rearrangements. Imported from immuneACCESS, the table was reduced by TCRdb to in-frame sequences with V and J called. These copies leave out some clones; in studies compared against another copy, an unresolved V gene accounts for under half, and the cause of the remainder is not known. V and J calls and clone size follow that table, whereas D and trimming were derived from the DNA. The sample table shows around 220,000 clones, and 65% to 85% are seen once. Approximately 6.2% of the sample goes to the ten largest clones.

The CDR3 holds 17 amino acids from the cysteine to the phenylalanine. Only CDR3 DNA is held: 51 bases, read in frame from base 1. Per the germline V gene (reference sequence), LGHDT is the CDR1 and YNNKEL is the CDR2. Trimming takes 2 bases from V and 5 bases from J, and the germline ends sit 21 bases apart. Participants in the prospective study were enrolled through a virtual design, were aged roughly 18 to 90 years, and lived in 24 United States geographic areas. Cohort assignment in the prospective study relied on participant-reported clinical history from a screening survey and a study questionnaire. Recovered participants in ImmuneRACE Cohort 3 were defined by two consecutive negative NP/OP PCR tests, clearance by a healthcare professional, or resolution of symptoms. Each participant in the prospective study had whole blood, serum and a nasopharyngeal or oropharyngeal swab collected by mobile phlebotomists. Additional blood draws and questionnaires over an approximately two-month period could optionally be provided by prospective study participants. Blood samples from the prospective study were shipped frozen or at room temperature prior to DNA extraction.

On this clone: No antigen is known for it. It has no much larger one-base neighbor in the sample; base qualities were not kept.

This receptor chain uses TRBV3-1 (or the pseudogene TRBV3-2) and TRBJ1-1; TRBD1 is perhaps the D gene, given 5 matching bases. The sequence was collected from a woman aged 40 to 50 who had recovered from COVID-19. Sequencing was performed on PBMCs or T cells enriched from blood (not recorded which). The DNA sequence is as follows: TGTGCCAGCAGCCAATTGATGGTAGGGGTCCCCTTAACTGAAGCTTTCTTT. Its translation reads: CASSQLMVGVPLTEAFF.